Below, 27 T cell receptor beta chains from the same sample are listed, as sequenced in a study of cytomegalovirus exposure and HLA in healthy donors. TCRdb keeps only in-frame clones here, not all; method: immunoSEQ multiplex PCR. Here the sample spans 130,000 or so clones, 75% to 90% being singletons. Sequencing was performed on PBMCs. These receptors were collected from a woman younger than 30 in good health and CMV-seropositive.

The chain uses TRBV7-6 and TRBJ2-1, with a possible D match to TRBD1 (5 bases). V lost 5 bases and J 6 bases, leaving 11 bases between the germline ends. The CDR3 spans 13 residues. Germline-derived CDR1 and CDR2 are SGHVS and FNYEAQ. This CDR3 is CASSQDTPNEQFF. The CDR3 region has the DNA TGTGCCAGCAGCCAGGACACCCCCAATGAGCAGTTCTTC.

V gene TRBV4-3 combines with J gene TRBJ1-6, with D perhaps matching TRBD1 (6 bases). Germline V CDR1 and CDR2: LGHNA, YSLEER. V was shortened by 2 bases and J by 7 bases, with 15 bases between the two germline ends. This CDR3 is 16 amino acids long. CDR3 coding DNA: TGCGCCAGCAGCCAAAAGCTACGTCAGGGGAATTCACCCCTCCACTTT. Translation: CASSQKLRQGNSPLHF.

V gene TRBV14 combines with J gene TRBJ1-1; 8 bases agree with TRBD1. J was trimmed by 6 bases and V by 5 bases; bases with no gene match: 5. This CDR3 region has 13 residues. Germline CDR1 and CDR2: SGHDN and FVKESK. CDR3 sequence (DNA): TGTGCCAGCAGCTGGACAGGGTTCGCTGAAGCTTTCTTT. Translating it yields CASSWTGFAEAFF.

The rearrangement links TRBV5-6 to TRBJ2-1; 9 bases match TRBD2. From germline, CDR1 is SGHDT and CDR2 YYEEEE. V gave up 3 bases and J gave up 2 bases; unmatched junction bases: 3. The CDR3 contains 15 residues. The CDR3 region has the DNA TGTGCCAGCAGCTCTGCGGGGGGGGCCTACAATGAGCAGTTCTTC. Protein: CASSSAGGAYNEQFF.

This chain connects TRBV4-1 to TRBJ2-5, with 7 positions matching TRBD2. The trim removed 5 bases at V and 4 bases at J, leaving 7 bases unmatched. Germline assignment: CDR1 MGHRA and CDR2 YSYEKL. This CDR3 region has 14 residues. In nucleotides, the CDR3 is TGCGCCAGCAGCTCGGGACCGGGGGGAGAGACCCAGTACTTC. This gives the protein CASSSGPGGETQYF.

The CDR3 region has the DNA TGTGCCAGCAGCTTTACTAGCGGGGGGGCTAACATTCAGTACTTC. Encoded protein: CASSFTSGGANIQYF. The V and J genes are TRBV7-2 and TRBJ2-4, with 13 bases matching TRBD2. CDR1 is SGHTA, CDR2 FQGNSA, per germline. The CDR3 is 15 residues long. Losses at the gene ends were 3 bases for V and 7 bases for J; bases not matched to a gene: 3.

The rearrangement uses TRBV9 and TRBJ2-3; 11 bases agree with TRBD2. Germline V gives CDR1 SGDLS, CDR2 YYNGEE. The CDR3 is 17 residues long. J was trimmed by 6 bases and V by 0 bases; bases with no gene match: 9. CDR3 DNA: TGTGCCAGCAGCGTAGTAGGTAGCGGGGGGGCCTGGGATACGCAGTATTTT. This translates into CASSVVGSGGAWDTQYF.

The chain couples TRBV29-1 to TRBJ2-7, with TRBD1 identical over 8 bases. Germline trimming cut 7 bases from V and 4 bases from J; bases unmatched to any gene: 18. Per germline, CDR1 SQVTM and CDR2 ANQGSEA. This CDR3 contains 16 residues. The CDR3 DNA reads TGCAGCGCCTCGCAACGGACAGGGTGGCAAAATTACGAGCAGTACTTC. It yields the protein CSASQRTGWQNYEQYF.

The V and J genes are TRBV4-1 and TRBJ1-2; 9 nucleotides line up with TRBD1. The trim removed 3 bases at V and 2 bases at J, leaving 7 bases unmatched. In germline, CDR1 is MGHRA, CDR2 YSYEKL. The CDR3 spans 16 residues. The chain's CDR3 is CASSHTGTGINYGYTF. CDR3 bases: TGCGCCAGCAGCCATACCGGGACAGGGATAAACTATGGCTACACCTTC.

The chain employs TRBV9 and TRBJ2-4, with TRBD2 as a possible D gene (5 bases). V lost 3 bases, J lost 1 base, and 11 bases lay in between. The CDR3 totals 15 residues. Germline V lookup: CDR1 SGDLS, CDR2 YYNGEE. CDR3: CASSDEGRAKNIQYF. The CDR3 bases are TGTGCCAGCAGCGACGAGGGTAGGGCCAAAAACATTCAGTACTTC.

The gene calls are TRBV9 and TRBJ2-6; D remains unclear. Trimming took off 3 bases at V and 8 bases at J, with 9 bases between the two ends. The CDR3 consists of 13 residues. CDR1 SGDLS and CDR2 YYNGEE come from the germline V gene. CDR3 residues: CASSAPVPNVLTF. CDR3 nucleotide sequence: TGTGCCAGCAGCGCACCAGTTCCCAACGTCCTGACTTTC.

This clone was seen a single time. The chain is built from TRBV7-2 and TRBJ1-6, with 9 bases that match TRBD1. Germline CDR1 is SGHTA and CDR2 is FQGNSA. This CDR3 has 14 residues. The J segment lost 7 bases and the V segment lost 4 bases, leaving 2 bases of the junction unmatched. The CDR3 DNA is TGTGCCAGCAGCTCGGGGACAGGGAATTCACCCCTCCACTTT. It translates to CASSSGTGNSPLHF.

The CDR3 DNA sequence: TGTGCCAGCAGTGCGGGACAGGCCTACGAGCAGTACTTC. It translates to CASSAGQAYEQYF. This chain connects TRBV9 to TRBJ2-7, with 8 bases that match TRBD1. There are 13 residues in the CDR3. Germline CDR1 and CDR2: SGDLS and YYNGEE. The V segment lost 5 bases and the J segment 2 bases; nucleotides outside the gene matches: 3.

V is TRBV5-1 and J is TRBJ2-2; D is possibly TRBD2 (6 bases). This CDR3 comprises 14 residues. Germline V gene lookup returns CDR1 SGHRS and CDR2 YFSETQ. V dropped 9 bases and J dropped 3 bases, with 15 bases sitting between them. CDR3 in DNA: TGCGCCACCTCAGCGGGCAGCTACACCGGGGAGCTGTTTTTT. This sequence encodes CATSAGSYTGELFF.

Concerning this clone: One junction end disagrees with the germline gene, perhaps due to a read error. V and J are TRBV25-1 and TRBJ1-3; D gene unclear. Germline loops: CDR1 MGHDK, CDR2 SYGVNS. This CDR3 region has 13 residues. CDR3 DNA: TGTGCCAGCAGTGACCCCTCTCGAAACACCATATATTTT. It yields the protein CASSDPSRNTIYF.

This clone was counted once. The chain recombines TRBV5-4 with TRBJ1-1; maybe TRBD1 (5 bases). V lost 5 bases to trimming and J lost 2 bases, with 13 bases between them. This CDR3 contains 14 residues. Germline V gene data show CDR1 as SGHNT and CDR2 as YYREEE (reference sequence). Here the CDR3 reads CASRPPTENTEAFF. DNA for the CDR3: TGTGCCAGCAGGCCCCCGACAGAAAACACTGAAGCTTTCTTT.

V gene TRBV7-9 combines with J gene TRBJ1-3; tentatively, D is TRBD1 (5 bases). The V and J ends lost 7 bases and 0 bases respectively, with 13 bases between them. CDR1 is SEHNR, CDR2 FQNEAQ, per germline (reference sequence). The CDR3 is 15 residues long. CDR3 sequence (DNA): TGTGCCAGCACCAGGGACGGGAGCTCTGGAAACACCATATATTTT. This translates into CASTRDGSSGNTIYF.

This chain uses TRBV4-2 with TRBJ2-5; 7 bases line up with TRBD1. CDR3 length: 14 residues. J lost 0 bases, V lost 5 bases, and 3 bases had no gene match. Germline V gene lookup returns CDR1 LGHNA and CDR2 YNFKEQ. The CDR3 region is CASSEQGYQETQYF. The CDR3 DNA follows: TGTGCCAGCAGCGAACAGGGGTACCAAGAGACCCAGTACTTC.

The V gene is TRBV11-2, the J gene TRBJ2-1, with 10 bases matching TRBD2. Per germline, CDR1 SGHAT and CDR2 FQNNGV. This CDR3 is built from 15 residues. V trimming: 3 bases; J trimming: 3 bases; junction bases outside the gene matches: 2. CDR3 in DNA: TGTGCCAGCAGCTTTGAGCGGGGGGGCTACAATGAGCAGTTCTTC. It yields the protein CASSFERGGYNEQFF.

CDR3 nucleotides: TGTGCCAGCAGTCCCTCTCGGGGTAGTGGAGAGACCCAGTACTTC. It encodes CASSPSRGSGETQYF. This sequence joins TRBV6-6 and TRBJ2-5; possible D gene TRBD2, 5 bases. Germline CDR1 and CDR2: MNHNY and SVGAGI (reference sequence). This CDR3 comprises 15 residues. V was cut by 5 bases and J by 4 bases, with 17 bases left in between.

The chain employs TRBV19 and TRBJ2-1; D gene uncertain. Germline V gives CDR1 LNHDA, CDR2 SQIVND (reference sequence). This CDR3 region has 16 residues. Trimming took off 0 bases at V and 3 bases at J, with 12 bases between the two ends. The CDR3 DNA reads TGTGCCAGTAGTATAGATACCAGGCCCAACTACAATGAGCAGTTCTTC. This encodes CASSIDTRPNYNEQFF.

The J gene is TRBJ1-5, the V gene TRBV28; maybe TRBD1 (5 bases). Germline CDR1 MDHEN, CDR2 SYDVKM. Trimming took off 3 bases at V and 7 bases at J, with 16 bases between the two ends. The CDR3 has 15 amino acids. The CDR3 region has the DNA TGTGCCAGCAGTTTGTTAAGGGGATCTGGACAGCCCCAGCATTTT. Protein product: CASSLLRGSGQPQHF.

The chain combines TRBV5-5 with TRBJ1-3, with TRBD1 as a possible D gene (6 bases). V gave up 0 bases and J gave up 2 bases, with 6 bases separating them. The germline CDR1 and CDR2 sequences are SGHKS and YYEKEE (reference sequence). CDR3 size: 14 residues. This chain's CDR3 is CASSLAGAGNTIYF. The CDR3 DNA sequence: TGTGCCAGCAGCTTGGCAGGGGCTGGAAACACCATATATTTT.

V is TRBV6-1 and J is TRBJ2-3, with 8 nucleotides matching TRBD1. V shed 1 base, J shed 4 bases, and the junction held 7 bases outside the gene matches. The CDR3 is made up of 16 amino acids. Per the germline V gene, CDR1 is MNHNS and CDR2 is SASEGT. The CDR3, as DNA: TGTGCCAGCAGTGAAGTGGGGCAGGGGGCAGCAGATACGCAGTATTTT. This codes for CASSEVGQGAADTQYF.

The gene calls are TRBV6-1 and TRBJ2-7, with TRBD2 matching 10 bases. The trim removed 0 bases at V and 6 bases at J, leaving 5 bases unmatched. The germline V gene has CDR1 MNHNS and CDR2 SASEGT. The CDR3 consists of 15 residues. DNA for the CDR3: TGTGCCAGCAGTGAAGCCGCTAGCGGGGGAGGCGAGCAGTACTTC. This sequence encodes CASSEAASGGGEQYF.

This sequence joins TRBV18 and TRBJ1-1, with D perhaps TRBD1 (6 bases). Germline V lookup: CDR1 KGHSH, CDR2 LQKENI. The V gene lost 2 bases and the J gene lost 4 bases, with 14 bases spanning the gap. The CDR3 consists of 15 residues. The chain's CDR3 is CASSPAGGPLTEAFF. CDR3 DNA: TGTGCCAGCTCACCAGCGGGGGGCCCCCTCACTGAAGCTTTCTTT.

V and J are TRBV6-5 and TRBJ1-1; 10 bases align to TRBD1. Germline V gene sequence: CDR1 MNHEY, CDR2 SVGAGI. The CDR3 runs 13 residues. The V gene end was trimmed by 4 bases and the J gene end by 8 bases; junction bases not matched to a gene: 4. The CDR3 DNA follows: TGTGCCAGCAGTTTCGCGGACAGGGGGGAAGCTTTCTTT. It translates to CASSFADRGEAFF.